These 10 T cell receptor beta chains were all obtained from the same sample, sequenced in a study of PD-1 blockade in mismatch repair-deficient tumors. TCRdb's table, derived via immunoSEQ multiplex PCR, lists solely in-frame clones and lacks some. The sample contains roughly 130,000 clones, about nine tenths of which appear only once. Specimen: peripheral blood, collected 70 to 73 weeks after starting pembrolizumab. Source of these receptors: an adult with mismatch repair-deficient cancer.

The chain carries TRBV5-1 and TRBJ2-6, with a tentative D call TRBD2 (5 bases). Trimming cost V 3 bases and J 0 bases, with 25 bases left between them. Germline-derived CDR1 and CDR2 are SGHRS and YFSETQ. The CDR3 length is 21 residues. This CDR3 reads CASSSPIRSEGHSSGANVLTF. The CDR3 nucleotides are TGCGCCAGCAGCTCTCCAATTCGATCAGAGGGCCACAGCTCTGGGGCCAACGTCCTGACTTTC.

Here the CDR3 reads CASSSPGSSYEQYF. The CDR3 nucleotides read TGTGCCAGCAGCTCCCCCGGGAGCTCCTACGAGCAGTACTTC. This chain connects TRBV7-9 to TRBJ2-7; perhaps TRBD2 as D (6 bases). V lost 4 bases, J lost 0 bases, and 10 bases lay in between. The V gene's germline CDR1 is SEHNR and CDR2 FQNEAQ (reference sequence). The CDR3 has 14 amino acids.

DNA of the CDR3: TGTGCCAGCAGTTTAGCCCACGAGCAGTACTTC. Translating it yields CASSLAHEQYF. The chain is built from TRBV28 and TRBJ2-7; no clear D. Trimming took off 2 bases at V and 5 bases at J, with 4 bases between the two ends. There are 11 residues in the CDR3. Germline values: CDR1 MDHEN, CDR2 SYDVKM.

The V and J genes are TRBV4-3 and TRBJ2-1; perhaps D is TRBD1 or TRBD2 (5 bases each). The CDR3 has 16 amino acids. The germline CDR1 and CDR2 sequences are LGHNA and YSLEER. Trimming left V 1 base short and J 5 bases short, with 15 bases between. The CDR3 loop reads CASSQAVLGEHNEQFF. As DNA, the CDR3 is TGCGCCAGCAGCCAAGCTGTGCTGGGGGAGCACAATGAGCAGTTCTTC.

The V call is TRBV30, the J call TRBJ1-2; D perhaps matches TRBD1 (5 bases). Trimming removed 4 bases from V and 3 bases from J, with 12 bases in between. In germline, CDR1 is GTSNPN, CDR2 SVGIG (reference sequence). This CDR3 region has 13 residues. The CDR3: CAWTNWGDYGYTF. Here the CDR3 DNA reads TGTGCCTGGACCAACTGGGGGGACTATGGCTACACCTTC.

V and J are TRBV13 and TRBJ1-1; D gene uncertain. The CDR3 spans 12 residues. Trimming took 4 bases from V and 7 from J, leaving 10 bases between them. Germline CDR1 PRHDT, CDR2 FYEKMQ (reference sequence). DNA for the CDR3: TGTGCCAGCAGCTCCGGATCGGGTGAAGCTTTCTTT. It codes for CASSSGSGEAFF.

A few counts support this clone. The chain links TRBV2 to TRBJ2-7, with D possibly matching TRBD1 (7 bases). The V gene's germline CDR1 is SNHLY and CDR2 FYNNEI. The CDR3 is 14 residues long. The V end lost 4 bases, the J end lost 7 bases, and 17 bases lay between the germline ends. For the CDR3, the DNA is TGTGCCAGCAGTGCGCGACAGGGAGGAGGGGAGCAGTACTTC. Its protein product is CASSARQGGGEQYF.

The rearrangement joins TRBV13 to TRBJ2-1; TRBD1 aligns across 10 bases. V shed 3 bases, J shed 8 bases, and the junction held 7 bases outside the gene matches. The CDR3 loop spans 15 amino acids. Germline CDR1 is PRHDT and CDR2 is FYEKMQ (reference sequence). CDR3 sequence (DNA): TGTGCCAGCAGCTTTGGGGACAGGGGCATCGATGAGCAGTTCTTC. It encodes CASSFGDRGIDEQFF.

V and J are TRBV6-5 and TRBJ2-1; 12 nucleotides line up with TRBD2. Trimming cost V 0 bases and J 10 bases; bases outside gene matches: 7. The CDR3 totals 16 residues. Germline values: CDR1 MNHEY, CDR2 SVGAGI. CDR3 residues: CASSYSLGLAGSEQFF. For the CDR3, the DNA is TGTGCCAGCAGTTACTCCCTTGGACTAGCGGGATCGGAGCAGTTCTTC.

This chain uses TRBV14 with TRBJ2-1; a possible D gene is TRBD2 (5 bases). V lost 1 base and J 8 bases, leaving 15 bases between the germline ends. CDR1 SGHDN and CDR2 FVKESK come from the germline V gene. The CDR3 sequence is 15 residues long. The CDR3 DNA reads TGTGCCAGCAGCCAAGGGAGAAGTCGGGGAGATGAGCAGTTCTTC. This gives the protein CASSQGRSRGDEQFF.